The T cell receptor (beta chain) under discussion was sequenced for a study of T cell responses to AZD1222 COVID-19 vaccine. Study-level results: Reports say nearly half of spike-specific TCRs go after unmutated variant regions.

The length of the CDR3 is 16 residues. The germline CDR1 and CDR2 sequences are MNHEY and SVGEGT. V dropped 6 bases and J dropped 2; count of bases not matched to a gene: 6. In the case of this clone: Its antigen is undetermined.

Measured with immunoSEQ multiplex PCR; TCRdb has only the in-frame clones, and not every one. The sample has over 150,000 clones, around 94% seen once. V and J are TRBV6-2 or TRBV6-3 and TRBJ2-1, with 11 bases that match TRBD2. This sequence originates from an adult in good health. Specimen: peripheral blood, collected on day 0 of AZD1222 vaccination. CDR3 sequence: CASSGLAGIAYNEQFF. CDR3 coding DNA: TGTGCCAGCAGCGGACTAGCGGGCATCGCCTACAATGAGCAGTTCTTC.